This T cell receptor (beta chain) was recovered during a study of blood T cells in healthy people across ages. Findings and limits, study-wide: A greater number of naive CD4+ cells and higher diversity distinguished long-lived donors from aged donors.

Next came a second PCR, run for roughly 6 to 11 cycles, which used a sample-barcoded 5' primer along with a J-beta primer mix. A 12-random-nucleotide template-switch adaptor tagged each cDNA molecule. TCRdb used MiXCR to reprocess the 5' RACE reads, holding one entry per CDR3 protein. The sample carries over 1,200,000 distinct CDR3 sequences, roughly 60% recorded once. With respect to this clonotype: The antigen is not known.

This clonotype was obtained from a man aged 18 to 29 in good health. Sequencing was done on a sample of blood.

The CDR3 protein is CSASEQTSNQPQHF. DNA for the CDR3: TGCAGTGCTAGTGAACAGACTAGCAATCAGCCCCAGCATTTT. The V and J genes are TRBV20-1 and TRBJ1-5; D is ambiguous. Germline CDR1 reads DFQATT; CDR2 reads SNEGSKA (reference sequence). This CDR3 spans 14 amino acids. V lost 3 bases and J lost 0, with 9 bases in between.